A single sample is the source of the 8 T cell receptor beta chains below, sequenced in a study of blood T cells in healthy people across ages. A second PCR of about 7 to 12 cycles used a sample-barcoded 5' primer and a J-beta primer mix. TCRdb re-analysed the 5' RACE reads in MiXCR, keeping a single row per CDR3 protein. Among about 1 million distinct CDR3 sequences listed, 45% were seen once. Sample: blood. These receptors were obtained from a woman aged 55 to 70 in good health.

This clonotype was observed a few times. This chain connects TRBV6-1 to TRBJ2-5, with no clear D. The DNA end lines up better with TRBJ2-7; the J call may be wrong. The CDR3 loop spans 14 amino acids. CDR1 and CDR2 (germline): MNHNS, SASEGT. CDR3 region: CASAPWSRSYEQYF. The CDR3 coding sequence is TGTGCCAGCGCCCCTTGGAGCAGATCCTACGAGCAGTACTTC.

The CDR3 region has the DNA TGTGCCAGCAGCTTAGTAGCCGGGATGAGAGACTATGGCTACACCTTC. Translating gives CASSLVAGMRDYGYTF. This rearrangement joins TRBV7-8 to TRBJ1-2; D remains unclear. The V gene lost 1 base and the J gene lost 3 bases, with 15 bases spanning the gap. Germline CDR1 and CDR2: SGHVS and FQNEAQ. The CDR3 has 16 residues.

This chain uses TRBV5-1 with TRBJ2-5; 9 bases line up with TRBD2. The CDR3 sequence is 15 residues long. The J segment lost 2 bases and the V segment lost 5 bases, leaving 7 bases of the junction unmatched. Germline values: CDR1 SGHRS, CDR2 YFSETQ. In DNA, the CDR3 is TGCGCCAGCAGTCGTAGCGGGAGCGAACAAGAGACCCAGTACTTC. Translation: CASSRSGSEQETQYF.

In regard to this clonotype: A junction boundary mismatches the germline segment, possibly from a read error. V and J are TRBV29-1 and TRBJ2-7; D gene ambiguous. Germline V gene data show CDR1 as SQVTM and CDR2 as ANQGSEA. CDR3 length equals 12 residues. The chain's CDR3 is CSVVSLPYGQYF. The CDR3 DNA follows: TGCAGCGTTGTGAGTCTACCCTACGGGCAGTACTTC.

This chain connects TRBV7-2 to TRBJ2-1, with 12 bases aligning to TRBD2. Germline lookup yields CDR1 SGHTA and CDR2 FQGNSA. Unmatched junction bases numbered 4, after V lost 3 bases and J lost 7 bases. The CDR3 loop spans 15 amino acids. The CDR3 here is CASSLTSGRINEQFF. CDR3 nucleotide sequence: TGTGCCAGCAGCTTGACTAGCGGGAGAATTAATGAGCAGTTCTTC. The full variable domain, in which reference TRBV7-2 and TRBJ2-1 provide the parts outside the CDR3, is GAGVSQSPSNKVTEKGKDVELRCDPISGHTALYWYRQSLGQGLEFLIYFQGNSAPDKSGLPSDRFSAERTGGSVSTLTIQRTQQEDSAVYLCASSLTSGRINEQFFGPGTRLTVL.

The rearrangement uses TRBV6-2 or TRBV6-3 and TRBJ2-6; maybe TRBD2 (6 bases). Germline V gene lookup returns CDR1 MNHEY and CDR2 SVGEGT. The CDR3 is 15 residues long. V lost 5 bases to trimming and J lost 0 bases, with 8 bases between them. CDR3 protein: CASSTSLSGANVLTF. CDR3 nucleotides: TGTGCCAGCAGTACTAGCCTCTCTGGGGCCAACGTCCTGACTTTC.

V and J are TRBV6-6 and TRBJ1-2; 7 nucleotides align to TRBD1. Unmatched junction bases numbered 9, after V lost 0 bases and J lost 5 bases. Germline CDR1 is MNHNY and CDR2 is SVGAGI (reference sequence). The CDR3 has 16 amino acids. CDR3 nucleotide sequence: TGTGCCAGCAGTTACTCAGTCTCGACAGGGAATTATGGCTACACCTTC. This sequence encodes CASSYSVSTGNYGYTF.

This clonotype was detected ten times or more. The chain recombines TRBV20-1 with TRBJ2-4; D is perhaps TRBD2 (6 bases). Germline CDR1 is DFQATT and CDR2 is SNEGSKA (reference sequence). V dropped 6 bases and J dropped 3 bases, with 15 bases sitting between them. This CDR3 is built from 14 residues. The CDR3 here is CSAPRGSRKNIQYF. The CDR3 DNA reads as TGCAGTGCCCCTCGGGGGAGTCGCAAAAACATTCAGTACTTC.